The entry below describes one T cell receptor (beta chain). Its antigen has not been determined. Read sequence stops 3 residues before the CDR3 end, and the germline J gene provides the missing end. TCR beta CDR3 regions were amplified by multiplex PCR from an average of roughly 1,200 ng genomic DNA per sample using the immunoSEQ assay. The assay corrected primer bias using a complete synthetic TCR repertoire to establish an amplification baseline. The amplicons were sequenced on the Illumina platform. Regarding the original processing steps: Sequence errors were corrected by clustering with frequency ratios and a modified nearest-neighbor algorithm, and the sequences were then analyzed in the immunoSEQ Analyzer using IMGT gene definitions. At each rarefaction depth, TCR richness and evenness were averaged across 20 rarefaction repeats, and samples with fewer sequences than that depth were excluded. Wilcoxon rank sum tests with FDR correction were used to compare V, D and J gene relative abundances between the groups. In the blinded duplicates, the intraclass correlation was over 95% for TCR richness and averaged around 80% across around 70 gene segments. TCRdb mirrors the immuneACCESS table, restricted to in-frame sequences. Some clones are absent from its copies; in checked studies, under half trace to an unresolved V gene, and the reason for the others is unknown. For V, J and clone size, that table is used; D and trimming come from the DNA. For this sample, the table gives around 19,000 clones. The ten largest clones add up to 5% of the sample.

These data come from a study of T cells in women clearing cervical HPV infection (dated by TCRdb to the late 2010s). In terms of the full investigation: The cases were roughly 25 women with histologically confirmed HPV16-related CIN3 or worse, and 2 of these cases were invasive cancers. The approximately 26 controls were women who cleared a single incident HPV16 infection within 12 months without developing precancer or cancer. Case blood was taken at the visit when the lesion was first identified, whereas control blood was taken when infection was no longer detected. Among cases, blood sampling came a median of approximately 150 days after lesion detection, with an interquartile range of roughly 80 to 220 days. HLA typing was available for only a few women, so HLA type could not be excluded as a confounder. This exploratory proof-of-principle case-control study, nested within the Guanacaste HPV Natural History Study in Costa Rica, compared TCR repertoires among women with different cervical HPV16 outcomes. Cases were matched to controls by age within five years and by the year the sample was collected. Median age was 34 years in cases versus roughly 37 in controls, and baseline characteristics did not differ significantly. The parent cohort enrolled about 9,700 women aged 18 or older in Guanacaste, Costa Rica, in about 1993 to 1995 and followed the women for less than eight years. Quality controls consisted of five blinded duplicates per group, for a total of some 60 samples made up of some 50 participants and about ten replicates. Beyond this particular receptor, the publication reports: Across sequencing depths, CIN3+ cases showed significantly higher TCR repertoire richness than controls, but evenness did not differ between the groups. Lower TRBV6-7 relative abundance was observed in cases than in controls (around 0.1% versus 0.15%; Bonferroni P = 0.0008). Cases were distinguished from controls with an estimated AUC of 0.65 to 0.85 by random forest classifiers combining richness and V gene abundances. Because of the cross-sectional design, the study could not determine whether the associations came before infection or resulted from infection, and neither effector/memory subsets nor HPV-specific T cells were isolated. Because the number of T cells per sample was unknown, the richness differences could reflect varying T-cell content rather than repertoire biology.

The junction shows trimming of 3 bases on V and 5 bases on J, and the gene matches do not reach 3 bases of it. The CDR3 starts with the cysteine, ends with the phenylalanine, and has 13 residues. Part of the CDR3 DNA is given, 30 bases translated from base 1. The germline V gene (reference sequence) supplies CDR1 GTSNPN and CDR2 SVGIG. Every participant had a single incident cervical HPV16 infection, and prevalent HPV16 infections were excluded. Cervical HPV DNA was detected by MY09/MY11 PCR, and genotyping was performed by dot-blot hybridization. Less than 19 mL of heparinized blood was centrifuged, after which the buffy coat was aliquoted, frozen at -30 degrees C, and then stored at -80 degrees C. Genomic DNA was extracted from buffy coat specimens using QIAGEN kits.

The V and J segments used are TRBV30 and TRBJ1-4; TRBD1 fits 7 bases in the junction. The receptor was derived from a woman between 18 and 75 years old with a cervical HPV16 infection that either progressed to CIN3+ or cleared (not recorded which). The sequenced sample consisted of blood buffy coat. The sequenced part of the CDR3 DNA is TGTGCCTGGAGGGGGGACAGCAATGAAAAA. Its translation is CAWRGDSNEK. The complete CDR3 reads CAWRGDSNEKLFF.